The rows below give T cell receptor beta chains drawn from one sample of a study of blood T cell repertoires in COVID-19. Using immunoSEQ multiplex PCR, the repertoire was profiled, and TCRdb retains in-frame clones only, with some absent. The data contain a few hundred thousand clones, around 84% of them singletons. Sequencing used PBMCs or T cells enriched from blood (not recorded which). Every receptor here comes from a young man with acute COVID-19. Both conserved end residues are part of each CDR3. Fields, in order: J gene, D gene, clone size, V gene, CDR3 DNA, CDR3 protein. D genes are given only for firm matches. Clone sizes are given selectively: once, few, many, or a class where the clone is expanded.

j_gene: TRBJ1-4
d_gene: .
abundance: .
v_gene: TRBV6-5
CDR3nt: TGTGCCAGCAGTTACTCGAAGGGGTGGGGTGAAAAACTGTTTTTT
CDR3aa: CASSYSKGWGEKLFF

j_gene: TRBJ1-4
d_gene: .
abundance: .
v_gene: TRBV5-6
CDR3nt: TGTGCCAGCAGAGCCTACAGCAGAATTAATGAAAAACTGTTTTTT
CDR3aa: CASRAYSRINEKLFF

j_gene: TRBJ1-2
d_gene: TRBD1
abundance: .
v_gene: TRBV7-9
CDR3nt: TGTGCCAGCAGCTTGGCCGGGACAGGGGACTATGGCTACACCTTC
CDR3aa: CASSLAGTGDYGYTF

j_gene: TRBJ1-3
d_gene: .
abundance: .
v_gene: TRBV12-5
CDR3nt: TGTGCTAGTGGTTTGTCGATTGAGGGAAACACCATATATTTT
CDR3aa: CASGLSIEGNTIYF

j_gene: TRBJ1-1
d_gene: .
abundance: .
v_gene: TRBV28
CDR3nt: TGTGCCAGCACAATCTTTAGCGCGGGCCGGTCCGCTTTCTTT
CDR3aa: CASTIFSAGRSAFF

j_gene: TRBJ2-5
d_gene: .
abundance: .
v_gene: TRBV5-1
CDR3nt: TGCGCCAGCAATGTAGCATTAAAGGAGACCCAGTACTTC
CDR3aa: CASNVALKETQYF

j_gene: TRBJ1-4
d_gene: .
abundance: .
v_gene: TRBV18
CDR3nt: TGTGCCAGCTCACTCGCAAGGGAGGAAAAACTGTTTTTT
CDR3aa: CASSLAREEKLFF

j_gene: TRBJ2-7
d_gene: .
abundance: .
v_gene: TRBV19
CDR3nt: TGTGCCAGTAGTCCCTTCCCGGCGAGTAGGGGCTTGGACGAGCAGTACTTC
CDR3aa: CASSPFPASRGLDEQYF

j_gene: TRBJ2-1
d_gene: TRBD1
abundance: few
v_gene: TRBV27
CDR3nt: TGTGCCAGCAGTTTAAGGACAGGGGCCTACAATGAGCAGTTCTTC
CDR3aa: CASSLRTGAYNEQFF

j_gene: TRBJ1-2
d_gene: .
abundance: once
v_gene: TRBV6-5
CDR3nt: TGTGCCAGCAGTAGAAATACAGGGTATGGCTACACCTTC
CDR3aa: CASSRNTGYGYTF

j_gene: TRBJ2-5
d_gene: TRBD2
abundance: few
v_gene: TRBV11-2
CDR3nt: TGTGCCAGCAGCTTATCATCGGGGGGGGCGGAGACCCAGTACTTC
CDR3aa: CASSLSSGGAETQYF

j_gene: TRBJ2-1
d_gene: TRBD2
abundance: .
v_gene: TRBV4-2
CDR3nt: TGTGCCAGCAGCCCCCGGACTAGCGGGAGTGAGCAGTTCTTC
CDR3aa: CASSPRTSGSEQFF

j_gene: TRBJ2-5
d_gene: .
abundance: .
v_gene: TRBV11-2
CDR3nt: TGTGCCAGCAGCTCCACAAGCGGGTGGGCGGAGACCCAGTACTTC
CDR3aa: CASSSTSGWAETQYF

j_gene: TRBJ2-5
d_gene: .
abundance: .
v_gene: TRBV30
CDR3nt: TGTGCCTGGGGCCCCGGGGGAGAGACCCAGTACTTC
CDR3aa: CAWGPGGETQYF

j_gene: TRBJ2-5
d_gene: TRBD2
abundance: .
v_gene: TRBV7-9
CDR3nt: TGTGCCAGCAGCTTAGAACTAGCGGCCTCCGGGACCCAGTACTTC
CDR3aa: CASSLELAASGTQYF

j_gene: TRBJ2-7
d_gene: TRBD1
abundance: .
v_gene: TRBV7-9
CDR3nt: TGTGCCAGCAGCCTCCCGGGACAGATTTCATACGAGCAGTACTTC
CDR3aa: CASSLPGQISYEQYF

j_gene: TRBJ1-5
d_gene: .
abundance: .
v_gene: TRBV6-4
CDR3nt: TGTGCCAGCAGTGAGTTTGCGGATAGCAATCAGCCCCAGCATTTT
CDR3aa: CASSEFADSNQPQHF

j_gene: TRBJ2-7
d_gene: .
abundance: once
v_gene: TRBV5-6
CDR3nt: TGTGCCAGCAGCTGGGGGACACTGGTGTCCTACGAGCAGTACTTC
CDR3aa: CASSWGTLVSYEQYF

j_gene: TRBJ1-2
d_gene: TRBD1
abundance: .
v_gene: TRBV5-1
CDR3nt: TGCGCCAGCAGCCCGTCTGGGACAGGGACGTTGTTGGATGGCTACACCTTC
CDR3aa: CASSPSGTGTLLDGYTF

j_gene: TRBJ1-2
d_gene: .
abundance: once
v_gene: TRBV6-5
CDR3nt: TGTGCCAGCAGTTACTCCCCAGGCGGGAACTATGGCTACACCTTC
CDR3aa: CASSYSPGGNYGYTF

j_gene: TRBJ1-5
d_gene: TRBD1
abundance: .
v_gene: TRBV3-1/TRBV3-2
CDR3nt: TGTGCCAGCAGCCCCGGACAGGGGGGCCAGCCCCAGCATTTT
CDR3aa: CASSPGQGGQPQHF

j_gene: TRBJ1-6
d_gene: .
abundance: .
v_gene: TRBV13
CDR3nt: TGTGCCAGCAGCTTAGGCACGGACATGACTTCCCTCCACTTT
CDR3aa: CASSLGTDMTSLHF

j_gene: TRBJ2-3
d_gene: TRBD2
abundance: few
v_gene: TRBV27
CDR3nt: TGTGCCAGCAGGACCCCTAGCGGGGGGCCTAGCACAGATACGCAGTATTTT
CDR3aa: CASRTPSGGPSTDTQYF

j_gene: TRBJ2-5
d_gene: TRBD2
abundance: .
v_gene: TRBV4-2
CDR3nt: TGTGCCAGCAGCCCTGAGGGCGGGGGGCAGGAGACCCAGTACTTC
CDR3aa: CASSPEGGGQETQYF

j_gene: TRBJ2-2
d_gene: .
abundance: .
v_gene: TRBV9
CDR3nt: TGTGCCAGCAGCGTTATGGAGGGATGGGGGGAGCTGTTTTTT
CDR3aa: CASSVMEGWGELFF

j_gene: TRBJ1-2
d_gene: TRBD1
abundance: .
v_gene: TRBV2
CDR3nt: TGTGCCAGCAGTGAACTTGGGACAGGGACCTATGGCTACACCTTC
CDR3aa: CASSELGTGTYGYTF

j_gene: TRBJ1-2
d_gene: .
abundance: .
v_gene: TRBV5-1
CDR3nt: TGCGCCAGCAGCGCCGGACAGATCTATGGCTACACCTTC
CDR3aa: CASSAGQIYGYTF

j_gene: TRBJ1-1
d_gene: TRBD1
abundance: .
v_gene: TRBV7-6
CDR3nt: TGTGCCAGCAGCTTGGGACAGCCCTCTCTCGGCACTGAAGCTTTCTTT
CDR3aa: CASSLGQPSLGTEAFF

j_gene: TRBJ1-1
d_gene: .
abundance: .
v_gene: TRBV7-9
CDR3nt: TGTGCCAGCAGCTCCATGAACACTGAAGCTTTCTTT
CDR3aa: CASSSMNTEAFF

j_gene: TRBJ1-2
d_gene: TRBD1
abundance: .
v_gene: TRBV6-6
CDR3nt: TGTGCCAGCAGTACCCCCGGGACAGGGGTAGGAAATGGCTACACCTTC
CDR3aa: CASSTPGTGVGNGYTF

j_gene: TRBJ1-4
d_gene: TRBD1
abundance: .
v_gene: TRBV5-1
CDR3nt: TGCGCCAGCAGCGACCAGGGGGTGGGGAATGAAAAACTGTTTTTT
CDR3aa: CASSDQGVGNEKLFF

j_gene: TRBJ1-1
d_gene: .
abundance: .
v_gene: TRBV11-2
CDR3nt: TGTGCCAGCAGCCCTAATCCATGGAACACTGAAGCTTTCTTT
CDR3aa: CASSPNPWNTEAFF

j_gene: TRBJ1-2
d_gene: .
abundance: .
v_gene: TRBV27
CDR3nt: TGTGCCAGCAGTGGCGGGGGGGCTGGCTACACCTTC
CDR3aa: CASSGGGAGYTF

j_gene: TRBJ1-5
d_gene: .
abundance: .
v_gene: TRBV27
CDR3nt: TGTGCCAGCAGAGCGGGCAGCAGCAATCAGCCCCAGCATTTT
CDR3aa: CASRAGSSNQPQHF

j_gene: TRBJ1-5
d_gene: TRBD1
abundance: once
v_gene: TRBV30
CDR3nt: TGTGCCTGTAACAGGGGGAATCAGCCCCAGCATTTT
CDR3aa: CACNRGNQPQHF

j_gene: TRBJ2-3
d_gene: TRBD2
abundance: .
v_gene: TRBV6-1
CDR3nt: TGTGCCAGCAGTGCCAGGCAGGGCGGGGGGGCCGGCACAGATACGCAGTATTTT
CDR3aa: CASSARQGGGAGTDTQYF

j_gene: TRBJ1-4
d_gene: .
abundance: .
v_gene: TRBV6-5
CDR3nt: TGTGCCAGCAGTTCACGACAGGCAACTAATGAAAAACTGTTTTTT
CDR3aa: CASSSRQATNEKLFF

j_gene: TRBJ2-7
d_gene: TRBD2
abundance: .
v_gene: TRBV6-2/TRBV6-3
CDR3nt: TGTGCCAGCAGTAAACCCGGGACTAGCTTTAACGAGCAGTACTTC
CDR3aa: CASSKPGTSFNEQYF

j_gene: TRBJ2-3
d_gene: TRBD2
abundance: .
v_gene: TRBV19
CDR3nt: TGTGCCAGTAGTCAACTAGCGGGGGGTGCAGATACGCAGTATTTT
CDR3aa: CASSQLAGGADTQYF

j_gene: TRBJ1-4
d_gene: TRBD1
abundance: .
v_gene: TRBV19
CDR3nt: TGTGCCAGTAGTTGGACCGGGACAGGGGTCGAAAAACTGTTTTTT
CDR3aa: CASSWTGTGVEKLFF

j_gene: TRBJ2-1
d_gene: TRBD1
abundance: .
v_gene: TRBV14
CDR3nt: TGTGCCAGCAGCCCCGGGACAGGGGCACCTTCCTACAATGAGCAGTTCTTC
CDR3aa: CASSPGTGAPSYNEQFF

j_gene: TRBJ1-5
d_gene: .
abundance: .
v_gene: TRBV10-3
CDR3nt: TGTGCCATCAGTGGAGGCGCGGAGCCCCAGCATTTT
CDR3aa: CAISGGAEPQHF

j_gene: TRBJ1-5
d_gene: .
abundance: .
v_gene: TRBV6-5
CDR3nt: TGTGCCAGCAGTTCCGACTTGAAATCTCAGCCCCAGCATTTT
CDR3aa: CASSSDLKSQPQHF

j_gene: TRBJ1-5
d_gene: TRBD1
abundance: .
v_gene: TRBV28
CDR3nt: TGTGCCAGCAGTTGGGACAGGGTTAATCAGCCCCAGCATTTT
CDR3aa: CASSWDRVNQPQHF

j_gene: TRBJ1-1
d_gene: .
abundance: .
v_gene: TRBV3-1/TRBV3-2
CDR3nt: TGTGCCAGCAGCCCCGGGATACCCCGGAACACTGAAGCTTTCTTT
CDR3aa: CASSPGIPRNTEAFF

j_gene: TRBJ1-2
d_gene: .
abundance: .
v_gene: TRBV12-5
CDR3nt: TGTGCTAGTGGCTCCGGTGGGCGGGCCTATGGCTACACCTTC
CDR3aa: CASGSGGRAYGYTF

j_gene: TRBJ2-1
d_gene: .
abundance: .
v_gene: TRBV9
CDR3nt: TGTGCCAGCAGCGTAGATCGGGGGGAGCAGTTCTTC
CDR3aa: CASSVDRGEQFF

j_gene: TRBJ2-5
d_gene: TRBD1
abundance: .
v_gene: TRBV27
CDR3nt: TGTGCCGTCCGCGGGACAGGGGGAGAGACCCAGTACTTC
CDR3aa: CAVRGTGGETQYF

j_gene: TRBJ1-2
d_gene: TRBD1
abundance: .
v_gene: TRBV4-1
CDR3nt: TGCGCCAGCAGCCTAGAACAGGGGGCTTATGGCTACACCTTC
CDR3aa: CASSLEQGAYGYTF

j_gene: TRBJ2-3
d_gene: TRBD2
abundance: few
v_gene: TRBV7-3
CDR3nt: TGTGCCAGCAGGACCGGGGGGAGCACAGATACGCAGTATTTT
CDR3aa: CASRTGGSTDTQYF

j_gene: TRBJ2-2
d_gene: TRBD2
abundance: .
v_gene: TRBV30
CDR3nt: TGTGCCTGGCAACGGGCGGGGGGGCCCGGGGAGCTGTTTTTT
CDR3aa: CAWQRAGGPGELFF

j_gene: TRBJ1-2
d_gene: .
abundance: .
v_gene: TRBV6-2/TRBV6-3
CDR3nt: TGTGCCAGCAGTTACAGCTTCGGGGTGCAGGGCTACACCTTC
CDR3aa: CASSYSFGVQGYTF

j_gene: TRBJ2-3
d_gene: .
abundance: .
v_gene: TRBV7-3
CDR3nt: TGTGCCAGCAGCTTAGACAGAAAGGGTACAGATACGCAGTATTTT
CDR3aa: CASSLDRKGTDTQYF

j_gene: TRBJ2-2
d_gene: .
abundance: .
v_gene: TRBV28
CDR3nt: TGTGCCAGCAGTTTAGCGCAGAACACCGGGGAGCTGTTTTTT
CDR3aa: CASSLAQNTGELFF

j_gene: TRBJ1-1
d_gene: .
abundance: .
v_gene: TRBV9
CDR3nt: TGTGCCAGCAGCCCCCCCGAGAGTTTGAACACTGAAGCTTTCTTT
CDR3aa: CASSPPESLNTEAFF

j_gene: TRBJ2-2
d_gene: .
abundance: .
v_gene: TRBV5-1
CDR3nt: TGCGCCAGCAGCTTGGGAATGTCGGACACCGGGGAGCTGTTTTTT
CDR3aa: CASSLGMSDTGELFF

j_gene: TRBJ1-1
d_gene: .
abundance: .
v_gene: TRBV3-1/TRBV3-2
CDR3nt: TGTGCCAGCAGCCGCCCCTCGGGGGGGTCGAGGGCTTTCTTT
CDR3aa: CASSRPSGGSRAFF

j_gene: TRBJ1-2
d_gene: TRBD1
abundance: few
v_gene: TRBV9
CDR3nt: TGTGCCAGCAGCGCCTCCCAGGGGGGTGGAGTGAGCTACACCTTC
CDR3aa: CASSASQGGGVSYTF